The 6 T cell receptor beta chains below all came from one sample that was sequenced in a study of beta chain features in type 1 diabetes. Their target antigens are unknown. Of the isolated RNA, all was reverse transcribed, and so the sequenced material was expressed TCRB transcripts. Method: immunoSEQ multiplex PCR; TCRdb's copy keeps in-frame clones and lacks some. The data contain about 650,000 clones, approximately 13% of them singletons. General study findings and limits: Type 1 diabetes patients had moderately but significantly shorter TCRB CDR3s in all four CD4+ subsets.

Sequences were obtained from naive CD4+ T cells from blood. The receptors derive from a man in his thirties or forties with type 1 diabetes.

This chain uses TRBV12-5 with TRBJ1-1, with unresolved D. V gave up 9 bases and J gave up 3 bases, with 14 bases separating them. CDR1 is LGHNT, CDR2 FRNRAP, per germline. The length of the CDR3 is 13 residues. The CDR3 region is CASAATGDTEAFF. The CDR3, as DNA: TGTGCTAGCGCGGCCACCGGGGACACTGAAGCTTTCTTT.

This chain joins TRBV13 and TRBJ1-1, with D hard to call. This CDR3 region has 12 residues. Germline V lookup: CDR1 PRHDT, CDR2 FYEKMQ (reference sequence). V lost 2 bases and J 7 bases, leaving 8 bases between the germline ends. The CDR3 coding sequence is TGTGCCAGCAGCTTATATCGTGGTGAAGCTTTCTTT. Its protein is CASSLYRGEAFF. The variable domain in full, with the rest retrieved from reference TRBV13 and TRBJ1-1, is AAGVIQSPRHLIKEKRETATLKCYPIPRHDTVYWYQQGPGQDPQFLISFYEKMQSDKGSIPDRFSAQQFSDYHSELNMSSLELGDSALYFCASSLYRGEAFFGQGTRLTVV.

This chain links TRBV7-8 with TRBJ2-3; D uncertain. Germline lookup yields CDR1 SGHVS and CDR2 FQNEAQ. The CDR3 is made up of 14 amino acids. V lost 7 bases, J lost 2 bases, and 13 bases lay in between. The CDR3 region is CASTPLRITDTQYF. DNA for the CDR3: TGTGCCAGCACCCCCTTAAGGATCACAGATACGCAGTATTTT.

This clone came up a few times. The rearrangement uses TRBV4-2 and TRBJ2-3, with TRBD2 identical over 7 bases. Germline assignment: CDR1 LGHNA and CDR2 YNFKEQ. The CDR3 consists of 18 residues. V lost 0 bases and J lost 2; bases outside the gene matches: 11. The CDR3 sequence is CASSQESTLAAVTDTQYF. The CDR3 DNA follows: TGTGCCAGCAGCCAAGAATCCACTCTAGCGGCCGTCACAGATACGCAGTATTTT.

The chain has TRBV19 and TRBJ2-5, with a tentative D call TRBD1 (5 bases). The CDR3 contains 14 residues. Germline V gene data show CDR1 as LNHDA and CDR2 as SQIVND (reference sequence). Trimming took off 5 bases at V and 2 bases at J, with 12 bases between the two ends. The CDR3 sequence: CASSRWQGQETQYF. CDR3 DNA: TGTGCCAGTAGTCGTTGGCAGGGACAAGAGACCCAGTACTTC.

A few counts support this clone. V usage is TRBV27 and J usage is TRBJ2-2; no clear D gene. Trimming stripped 6 bases from V and 7 bases from J, with 9 bases between. The CDR3 is made up of 12 amino acids. From germline, CDR1 is MNHEY and CDR2 SMNVEV (reference sequence). CDR3: CASSPFIGELFF. CDR3 nucleotide sequence: TGTGCCAGCAGCCCCTTCATCGGGGAGCTGTTTTTT.